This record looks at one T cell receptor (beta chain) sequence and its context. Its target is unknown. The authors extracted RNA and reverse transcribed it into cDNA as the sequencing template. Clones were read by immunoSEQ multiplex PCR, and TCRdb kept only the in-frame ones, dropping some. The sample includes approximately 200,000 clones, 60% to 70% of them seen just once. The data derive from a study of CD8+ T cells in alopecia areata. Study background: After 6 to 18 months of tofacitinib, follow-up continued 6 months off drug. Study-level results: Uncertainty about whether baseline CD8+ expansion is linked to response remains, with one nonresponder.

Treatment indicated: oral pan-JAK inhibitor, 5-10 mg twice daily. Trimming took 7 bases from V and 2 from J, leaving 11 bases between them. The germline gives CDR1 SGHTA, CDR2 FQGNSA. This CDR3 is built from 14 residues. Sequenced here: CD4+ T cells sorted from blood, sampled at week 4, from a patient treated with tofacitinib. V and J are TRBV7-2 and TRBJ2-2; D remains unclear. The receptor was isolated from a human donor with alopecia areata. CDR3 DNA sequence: TGTGCCAGCAATAAACGGGCAAACACCGGGGAGCTGTTTTTT. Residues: CASNKRANTGELFF.